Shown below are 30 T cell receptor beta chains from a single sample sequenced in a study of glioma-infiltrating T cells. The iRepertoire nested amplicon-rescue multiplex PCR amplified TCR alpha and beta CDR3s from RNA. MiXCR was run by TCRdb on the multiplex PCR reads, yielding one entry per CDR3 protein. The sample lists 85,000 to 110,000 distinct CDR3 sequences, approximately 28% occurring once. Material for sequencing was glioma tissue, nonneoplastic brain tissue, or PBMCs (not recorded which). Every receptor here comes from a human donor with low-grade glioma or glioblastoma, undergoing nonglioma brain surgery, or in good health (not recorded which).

CDR3 nucleotide sequence: TGTGCCAGCAGCGAAGCCGGACACCCCTATGGCTACACCTTC. This codes for CASSEAGHPYGYTF. The chain has TRBV14 and TRBJ1-2, with D possibly being TRBD1 (5 bases). V was clipped by 5 bases and J by 4 bases, with 14 bases between them. CDR3 size: 14 residues. Germline V gene data show CDR1 as SGHDN and CDR2 as FVKESK.

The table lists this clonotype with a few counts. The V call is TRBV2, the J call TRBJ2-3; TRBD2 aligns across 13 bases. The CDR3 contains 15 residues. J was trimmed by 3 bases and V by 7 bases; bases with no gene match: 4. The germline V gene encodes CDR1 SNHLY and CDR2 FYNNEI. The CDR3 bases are TGTGCCAGCACACCACTAGCGGGGGGGACAGATACGCAGTATTTT. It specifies CASTPLAGGTDTQYF.

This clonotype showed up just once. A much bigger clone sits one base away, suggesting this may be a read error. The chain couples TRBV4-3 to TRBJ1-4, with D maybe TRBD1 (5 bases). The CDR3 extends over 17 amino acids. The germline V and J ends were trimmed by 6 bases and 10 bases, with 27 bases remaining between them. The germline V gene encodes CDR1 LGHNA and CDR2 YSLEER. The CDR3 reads CASRQAGRGNQGGKLFF. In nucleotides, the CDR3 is TGCGCCAGCAGACAGGCAGGTCGGGGGAACCAGGGTGGAAAACTGTTTTTT.

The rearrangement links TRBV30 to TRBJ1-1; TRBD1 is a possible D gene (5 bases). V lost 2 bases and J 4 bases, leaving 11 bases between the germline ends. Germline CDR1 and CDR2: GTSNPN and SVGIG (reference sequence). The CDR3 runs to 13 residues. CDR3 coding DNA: TGTGCCTGGAGTCGCGACAGTCGCACTGAAGCTTTCTTT. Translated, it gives CAWSRDSRTEAFF.

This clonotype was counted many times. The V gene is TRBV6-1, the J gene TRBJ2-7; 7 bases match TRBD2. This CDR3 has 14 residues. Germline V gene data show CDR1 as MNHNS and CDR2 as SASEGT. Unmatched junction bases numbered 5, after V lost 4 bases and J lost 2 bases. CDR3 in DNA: TGTGCCAGCAGTGGTGGGGGAGGGCCCTACGAGCAGTACTTC. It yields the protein CASSGGGGPYEQYF.

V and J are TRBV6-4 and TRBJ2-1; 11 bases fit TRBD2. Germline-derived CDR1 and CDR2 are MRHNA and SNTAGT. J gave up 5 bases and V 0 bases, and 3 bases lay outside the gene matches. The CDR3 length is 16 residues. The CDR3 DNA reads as TGTGCCAGCAGTGACTCTCTAGCGGGGGGTGACAATGAGCAGTTCTTC. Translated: CASSDSLAGGDNEQFF.

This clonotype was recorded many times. In DNA, the CDR3 is TGTGCCAGCAGGCCACAGGGACCCGGGGAGCTGTTTTTT. It codes for CASRPQGPGELFF. The chain combines TRBV27 with TRBJ2-2; maybe TRBD1 (6 bases). In germline, CDR1 is MNHEY, CDR2 SMNVEV (reference sequence). V lost 6 bases and J 6 bases, leaving 11 bases between the germline ends. There are 13 residues in the CDR3.

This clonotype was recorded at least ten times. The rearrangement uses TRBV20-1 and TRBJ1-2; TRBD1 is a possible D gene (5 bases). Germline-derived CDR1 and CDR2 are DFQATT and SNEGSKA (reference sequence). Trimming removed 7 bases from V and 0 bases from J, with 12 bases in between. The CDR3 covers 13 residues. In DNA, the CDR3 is TGCAGTGGGCGGGACGGATCTAACTATGGCTACACCTTC. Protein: CSGRDGSNYGYTF.

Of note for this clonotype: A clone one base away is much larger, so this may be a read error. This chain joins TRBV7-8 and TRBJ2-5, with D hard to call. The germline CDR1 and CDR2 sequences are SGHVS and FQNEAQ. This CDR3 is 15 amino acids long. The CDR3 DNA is TGTGCCAGCAGCTTAGGGACGACATCTCAAGAGTCCCAGTACTTC. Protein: CASSLGTTSQESQYF.

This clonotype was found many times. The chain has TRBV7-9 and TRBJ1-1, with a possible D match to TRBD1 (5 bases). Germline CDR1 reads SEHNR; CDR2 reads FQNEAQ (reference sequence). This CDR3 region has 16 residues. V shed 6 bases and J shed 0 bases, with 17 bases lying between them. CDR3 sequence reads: CASRLGQGRVNTEAFF. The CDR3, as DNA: TGTGCCAGCAGACTCGGTCAGGGTCGGGTGAACACTGAAGCTTTCTTT.

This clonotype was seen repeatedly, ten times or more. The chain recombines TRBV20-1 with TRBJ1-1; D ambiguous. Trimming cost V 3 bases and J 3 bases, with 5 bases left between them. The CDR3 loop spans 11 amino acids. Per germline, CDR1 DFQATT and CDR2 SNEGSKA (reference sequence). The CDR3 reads CSARFDTEAFF. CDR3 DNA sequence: TGCAGTGCTAGGTTCGACACTGAAGCTTTCTTT.

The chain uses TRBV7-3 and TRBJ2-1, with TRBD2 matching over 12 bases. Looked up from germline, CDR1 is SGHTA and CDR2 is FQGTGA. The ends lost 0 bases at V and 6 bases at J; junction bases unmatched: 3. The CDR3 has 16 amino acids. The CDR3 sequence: CASSLTVLAGGNEQFF. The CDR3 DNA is TGTGCCAGCAGCTTAACGGTACTAGCGGGGGGCAATGAGCAGTTCTTC.

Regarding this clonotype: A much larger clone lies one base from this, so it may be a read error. The CDR3 DNA sequence: TGCAGTGGTAGACGTAAACTAGCGGGGGCCTACAATGAGCAGTTCTTC. Its translation is CSGRRKLAGAYNEQFF. The chain combines TRBV20-1 with TRBJ2-1; TRBD2 agrees at 11 bases. CDR1 and CDR2 (germline): DFQATT, SNEGSKA (reference sequence). The CDR3 loop spans 16 amino acids.

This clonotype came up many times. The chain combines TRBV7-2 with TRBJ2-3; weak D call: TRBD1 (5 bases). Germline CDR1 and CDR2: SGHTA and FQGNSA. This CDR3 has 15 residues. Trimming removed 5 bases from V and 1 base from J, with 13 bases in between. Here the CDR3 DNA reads TGTGCCAGCAGCCGAACCGGACAAGGCACAGATACGCAGTATTTT. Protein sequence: CASSRTGQGTDTQYF.

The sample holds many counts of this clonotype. CDR3 in amino acids: CASRGQGYTEAFF. The CDR3 DNA reads TGTGCCAGCAGAGGACAGGGGTACACTGAAGCTTTCTTT. This chain uses TRBV2 with TRBJ1-1; TRBD1 aligns across 9 bases. Trimming took 6 bases from V and 3 from J; bases not matched to a gene: 2. Germline CDR1 and CDR2: SNHLY and FYNNEI. This CDR3 is built from 13 residues. Using reference TRBV2 and TRBJ1-1 for the parts outside the CDR3, the full variable domain is EPEVTQTPSHQVTQMGQEVILRCVPISNHLYFYWYRQILGQKVEFLVSFYNNEISEKSEIFDDQFSVERPDGSNFTLKIRSTKLEDSAMYFCASRGQGYTEAFFGQGTRLTVV.

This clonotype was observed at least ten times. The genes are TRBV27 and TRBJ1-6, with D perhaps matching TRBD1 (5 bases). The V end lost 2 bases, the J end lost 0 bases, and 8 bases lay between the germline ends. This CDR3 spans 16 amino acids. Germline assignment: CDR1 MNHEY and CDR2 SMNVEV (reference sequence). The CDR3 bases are TGTGCCAGCAGTTTAAGACAGAGCTCCTATAATTCACCCCTCCACTTT. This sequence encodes CASSLRQSSYNSPLHF.

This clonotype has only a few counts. CDR3 nucleotides: TGTGCCACCCGTGAGGGATCAGCGACAGATACGCAGTATTTT. As protein: CATREGSATDTQYF. V usage is TRBV19 and J usage is TRBJ2-3; D might be TRBD2 (5 bases). V lost 10 bases and J lost 3, with 17 bases in between. There are 14 residues in the CDR3. Germline CDR1 reads LNHDA; CDR2 reads SQIVND (reference sequence).

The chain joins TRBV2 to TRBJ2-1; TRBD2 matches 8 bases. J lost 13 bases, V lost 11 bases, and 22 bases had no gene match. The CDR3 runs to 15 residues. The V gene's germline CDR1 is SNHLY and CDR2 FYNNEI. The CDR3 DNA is TGTGCCTCAAGGAGGTTCGGGGGGGCCCAAGAGACCCAGTTCTTC. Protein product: CASRRFGGAQETQFF.

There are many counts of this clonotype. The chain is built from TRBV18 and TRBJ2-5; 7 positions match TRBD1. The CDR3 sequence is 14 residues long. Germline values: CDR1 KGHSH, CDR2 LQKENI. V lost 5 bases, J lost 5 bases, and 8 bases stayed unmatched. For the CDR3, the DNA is TGTGCCAGCTCAACCGGACAGGACTCGGAGACCCAGTACTTC. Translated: CASSTGQDSETQYF.

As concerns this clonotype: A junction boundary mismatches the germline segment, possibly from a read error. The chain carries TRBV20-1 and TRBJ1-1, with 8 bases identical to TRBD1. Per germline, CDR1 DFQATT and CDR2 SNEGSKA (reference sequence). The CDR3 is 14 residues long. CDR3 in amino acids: CSATGQGLNTEDFF. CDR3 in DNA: TGCAGTGCAACAGGACAGGGATTGAACACTGAAGATTTCTTT.

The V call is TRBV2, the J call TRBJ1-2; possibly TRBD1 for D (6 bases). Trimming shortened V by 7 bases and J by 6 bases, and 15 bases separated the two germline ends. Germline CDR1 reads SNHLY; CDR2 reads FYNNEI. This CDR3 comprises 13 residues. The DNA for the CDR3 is TGTGCCAGCAACGAAGTCAGGACAGATGGCTACACCTTC. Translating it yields CASNEVRTDGYTF.

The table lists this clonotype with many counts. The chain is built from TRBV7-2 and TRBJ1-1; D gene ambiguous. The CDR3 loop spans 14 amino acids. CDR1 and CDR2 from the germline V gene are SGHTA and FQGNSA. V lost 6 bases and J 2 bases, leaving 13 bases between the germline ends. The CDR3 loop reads CASSLNYQNTEAFF. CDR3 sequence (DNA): TGTGCCAGCAGTCTAAATTACCAAAACACTGAAGCTTTCTTT.

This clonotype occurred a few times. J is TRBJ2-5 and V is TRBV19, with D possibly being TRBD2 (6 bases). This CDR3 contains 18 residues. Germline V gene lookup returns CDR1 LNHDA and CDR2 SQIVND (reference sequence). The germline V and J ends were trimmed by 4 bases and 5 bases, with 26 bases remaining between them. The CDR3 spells CASSTLGGISYRGETQYF. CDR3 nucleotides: TGTGCCAGTAGTACCTTGGGAGGCATATCATATCGTGGGGAGACCCAGTACTTC.

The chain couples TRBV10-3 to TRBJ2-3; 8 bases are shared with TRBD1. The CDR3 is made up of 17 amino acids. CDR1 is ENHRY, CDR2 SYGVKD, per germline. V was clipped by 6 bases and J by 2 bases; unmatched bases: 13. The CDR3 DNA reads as TGTGCCATCAGGAGAGTACTACAGGGGGGTCCCACAGATACGCAGTATTTT. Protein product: CAIRRVLQGGPTDTQYF.

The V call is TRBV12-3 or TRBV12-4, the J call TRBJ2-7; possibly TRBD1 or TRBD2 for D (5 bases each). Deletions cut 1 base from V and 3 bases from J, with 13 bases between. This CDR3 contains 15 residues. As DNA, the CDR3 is TGTGCCAGCAGTTTAGATACGGGACGGAACTACGAGCAGTACTTC. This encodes CASSLDTGRNYEQYF.

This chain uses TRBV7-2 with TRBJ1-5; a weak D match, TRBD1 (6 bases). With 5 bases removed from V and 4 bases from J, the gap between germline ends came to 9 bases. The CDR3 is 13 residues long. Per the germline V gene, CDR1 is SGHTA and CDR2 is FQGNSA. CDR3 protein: CASSRTANQPQHF. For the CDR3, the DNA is TGTGCCAGCAGCCGGACAGCGAATCAGCCCCAGCATTTT.

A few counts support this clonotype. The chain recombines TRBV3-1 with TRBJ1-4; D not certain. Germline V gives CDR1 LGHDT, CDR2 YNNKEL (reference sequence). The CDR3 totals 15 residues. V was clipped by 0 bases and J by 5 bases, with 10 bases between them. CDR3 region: CASSQDLPGNEKLFF. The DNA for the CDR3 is TGTGCCAGCAGCCAAGACCTCCCAGGAAATGAAAAACTGTTTTTT. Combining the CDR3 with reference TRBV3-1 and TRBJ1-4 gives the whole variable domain DTAVSQTPKYLVTQMGNDKSIKCEQNLGHDTMYWYKQDSKKFLKIMFSYNNKELIINETVPNRFSPKSPDKAHLNLHINSLELGDSAVYFCASSQDLPGNEKLFFGSGTQLSVL.

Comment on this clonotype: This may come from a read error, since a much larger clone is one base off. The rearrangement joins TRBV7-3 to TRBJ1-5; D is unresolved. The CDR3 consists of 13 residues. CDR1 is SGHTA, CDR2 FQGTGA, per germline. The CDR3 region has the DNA TGTGCCAGCAGCTTAAATCAGAATCAGACCCAGCATTTT. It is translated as CASSLNQNQTQHF. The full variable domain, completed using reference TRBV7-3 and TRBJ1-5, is GAGVSQTPSNKVTEKGKYVELRCDPISGHTALYWYRQSLGQGPEFLIYFQGTGAADDSGLPNDRFFAVRPEGSVSTLKIQRTERGDSAVYLCASSLNQNQTQHFGDGTRLSIL.

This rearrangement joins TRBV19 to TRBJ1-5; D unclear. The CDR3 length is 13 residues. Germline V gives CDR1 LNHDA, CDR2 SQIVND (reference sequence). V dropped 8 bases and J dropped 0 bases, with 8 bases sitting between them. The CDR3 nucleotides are TGTGCCAGTGGTGGGTATAGCAATCAGCCCCAGCATTTT. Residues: CASGGYSNQPQHF.

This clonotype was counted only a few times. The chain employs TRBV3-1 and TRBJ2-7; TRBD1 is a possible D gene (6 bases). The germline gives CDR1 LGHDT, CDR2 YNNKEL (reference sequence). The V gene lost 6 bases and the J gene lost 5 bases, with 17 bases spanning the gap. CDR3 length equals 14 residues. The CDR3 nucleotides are TGTGCCAGCAGGGCGACAGGCTTCCCTCACGAGCAGTACTTC. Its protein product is CASRATGFPHEQYF.